Following are 28 T cell receptor beta chains from one sample sequenced in a study of blood T cell repertoires in COVID-19. Clones were sequenced by immunoSEQ multiplex PCR, and TCRdb holds only the in-frame ones, with some missing. The sample lists approximately 110,000 clones, 80% to 90% seen once, with approximately 1.5% in the top ten. The material sequenced was peripheral blood. The source is a man aged 35 to 55 with acute or convalescent COVID-19.

CDR3 in amino acids: CASSEPGGYGYTF. CDR3 nucleotide sequence: TGTGCCAGCAGTGAACCCGGCGGTTATGGCTACACCTTC. V usage is TRBV6-1 and J usage is TRBJ1-2, with no clear D. Trimming removed 2 bases at V and 5 bases at J, with 9 bases between. The CDR3 is 13 amino acids. Germline CDR1 is MNHNS and CDR2 is SASEGT.

The V call is TRBV27, the J call TRBJ1-3; no clear D. The germline V and J ends were trimmed by 6 bases and 0 bases, with 12 bases remaining between them. Per germline, CDR1 MNHEY and CDR2 SMNVEV (reference sequence). CDR3 size: 15 residues. The CDR3 loop is CASRSDGFSGNTIYF. DNA of the CDR3: TGTGCCAGCAGGTCCGACGGGTTCTCTGGAAACACCATATATTTT.

This chain connects TRBV7-3 to TRBJ2-2; the match to TRBD2 covers 7 bases. The V and J ends lost 1 base and 3 bases, in that order; junction bases with no gene match: 5. The length of the CDR3 is 16 residues. From germline, CDR1 is SGHTA and CDR2 FQGTGA. The CDR3, as DNA: TGTGCCAGCAGCTTAATGTCAGCGGGGCACACCGGGGAGCTGTTTTTT. Translating gives CASSLMSAGHTGELFF.

The rearrangement uses TRBV7-9 and TRBJ2-3; a weak D match, TRBD1 (5 bases). The CDR3 is 14 amino acids. Trimming took 4 bases from V and 4 from J, leaving 12 bases between them. Germline CDR1 SEHNR, CDR2 FQNEAQ (reference sequence). As DNA, the CDR3 is TGTGCCAGCAGCTCCACCAGGGTGGCAGATACGCAGTATTTT. It is translated as CASSSTRVADTQYF.

V is TRBV7-2 and J is TRBJ2-7; TRBD2 matches at 10 bases. CDR3 length: 17 residues. The ends lost 4 bases at V and 1 base at J; junction bases unmatched: 10. The germline gives CDR1 SGHTA, CDR2 FQGNSA. For the CDR3, the DNA is TGTGCCAGCAGCTCAACGCCCCGGACTAGCGGTTCCTACGAGCAGTACTTC. It yields the protein CASSSTPRTSGSYEQYF.

This chain uses TRBV5-1 with TRBJ2-5; D gene unclear. Trimming pared 2 bases from V and 0 bases from J, leaving 8 bases between. The germline CDR1 and CDR2 sequences are SGHRS and YFSETQ. This CDR3 is 14 amino acids long. The CDR3 spells CASSFQIDQETQYF. In DNA form, the CDR3 reads TGCGCCAGCAGCTTCCAGATCGACCAAGAGACCCAGTACTTC.

The chain carries TRBV20-1 and TRBJ2-7; 11 bases map to TRBD2. The CDR3 runs 15 residues. V trimming: 3 bases; J trimming: 0 bases; junction bases outside the gene matches: 4. CDR1 is DFQATT, CDR2 SNEGSKA, per germline (reference sequence). CDR3 protein: CSASNSGGDSYEQYF. CDR3 DNA: TGCAGTGCTAGTAATAGCGGGGGGGACTCCTACGAGCAGTACTTC.

The chain couples TRBV11-2 to TRBJ2-7, with no clear D. Germline-derived CDR1 and CDR2 are SGHAT and FQNNGV. The V gene lost 1 base and the J gene lost 6 bases, with 7 bases spanning the gap. The CDR3 length is 12 residues. Here the CDR3 reads CASSLGLVEQYF. CDR3 coding DNA: TGTGCCAGCAGCTTAGGGCTGGTCGAGCAGTACTTC.

The chain employs TRBV7-9 and TRBJ2-7; TRBD2 matches at 11 bases. CDR1 and CDR2 (germline): SEHNR, FQNEAQ (reference sequence). V lost 4 bases and J lost 0; bases outside the gene matches: 2. The CDR3 extends over 15 amino acids. The CDR3 coding sequence is TGTGCCAGCAGCTCTGGGACTAGCGGCTCCTACGAGCAGTACTTC. Protein product: CASSSGTSGSYEQYF.

The rearrangement joins TRBV29-1 to TRBJ2-7, with D unresolved. The CDR3 consists of 15 residues. Per germline, CDR1 SQVTM and CDR2 ANQGSEA. The V end lost 1 base, the J end lost 3 bases, and 16 bases lay between the germline ends. The CDR3 here is CSVEGAGFSNYEQYF. CDR3 DNA: TGCAGCGTTGAAGGGGCTGGGTTCTCAAACTACGAGCAGTACTTC.

This chain uses TRBV12-3 or TRBV12-4 with TRBJ1-4, with 7 positions matching TRBD1. This CDR3 is 13 amino acids long. Trimming at V came to 6 bases and at J to 6 bases, leaving 4 bases not matched to a gene. CDR3 DNA sequence: TGTGCCAGCAGATCTGGACAGGATGAAAAACTGTTTTTT. Its protein is CASRSGQDEKLFF.

The chain recombines TRBV6-6 with TRBJ2-3; no reliable D call. The CDR3 has 12 amino acids. Germline V gene sequence: CDR1 MNHNY, CDR2 SVGAGI (reference sequence). V dropped 4 bases and J dropped 0 bases, with 2 bases sitting between them. CDR3 nucleotides: TGTGCCAGCAGTTCGAGCACAGATACGCAGTATTTT. This encodes CASSSSTDTQYF.

In DNA, the CDR3 is TGTGCCATTAGGGGCAGCTCTTTCACTGAAGCTTTCTTT. Its protein is CAIRGSSFTEAFF. V gene TRBV28 combines with J gene TRBJ1-1; D is perhaps TRBD1 (5 bases). Between the trimmed V and J ends, which lost 10 bases and 4 bases, there was a span of 16 bases. Germline assignment: CDR1 MDHEN and CDR2 SYDVKM. This CDR3 is built from 13 residues. Drawing the rest from reference TRBV28 and TRBJ1-1, the complete variable domain is DVKVTQSSRYLVKRTGEKVFLECVQDMDHENMFWYRQDPGLGLRLIYFSYDVKMKEKGDIPEGYSVSREKKERFSLILESASTNQTSMYLCAIRGSSFTEAFFGQGTRLTVV.

V is TRBV7-3 and J is TRBJ2-1, with unresolved D. V was trimmed by 0 bases and J by 7 bases, leaving 10 bases between them. The CDR3 is made up of 14 amino acids. Germline V gene lookup returns CDR1 SGHTA and CDR2 FQGTGA. The CDR3, as DNA: TGTGCCAGCAGCTTAACGGCTAGTATAAATGAGCAGTTCTTC. Amino acids: CASSLTASINEQFF.

The CDR3 spells CASSLALVDRGLDEQYF. CDR3 nucleotide sequence: TGTGCCAGCAGCTTAGCCCTTGTGGACAGGGGGCTCGACGAGCAGTACTTC. This sequence joins TRBV7-9 and TRBJ2-7; TRBD1 matches 11 bases. This CDR3 spans 17 amino acids. In germline, CDR1 is SEHNR, CDR2 FQNEAQ (reference sequence). V lost 0 bases and J lost 5; bases outside the gene matches: 9.

This clone was seen a handful of times. The J gene is TRBJ1-5, the V gene TRBV6-5; D unclear. CDR1 is MNHEY, CDR2 SVGAGI, per germline. V shed 6 bases and J shed 3 bases, with 15 bases lying between them. CDR3 length: 15 amino acids. The CDR3 is CASSQTVVPNQPQHF. The CDR3 DNA sequence: TGTGCCAGCAGCCAAACGGTGGTCCCCAATCAGCCCCAGCATTTT.

This clone was counted a few times. This rearrangement joins TRBV21-1 to TRBJ1-1; the table gives TRBD1 as D, unverified against the DNA. TRBV21-1 is reported as a pseudogene. The CDR3 totals 13 residues. CDR3 residues: CASTQGRRTEAFF. The CDR3 DNA reads TGTGCCAGCACTCAGGGTCGAAGGACTGAAGCTTTCTTT.

This clone was seen a few times. The gene calls are TRBV7-9 and TRBJ2-4; 8 nucleotides match TRBD1. The V and J ends lost 4 bases and 1 base, in that order; junction bases with no gene match: 9. There are 17 residues in the CDR3. Germline-derived CDR1 and CDR2 are SEHNR and FQNEAQ (reference sequence). Here the CDR3 DNA reads TGTGCCAGCAGCTCATTTGCGGACAGGGTCGCCAAAAACATTCAGTACTTC. Its protein is CASSSFADRVAKNIQYF.

This rearrangement joins TRBV5-6 to TRBJ2-1, with D possibly TRBD2 on 6 matching bases. The CDR3 is 12 amino acids. Germline CDR1 SGHDT, CDR2 YYEEEE. V lost 4 bases to trimming and J lost 11 bases, with 13 bases between them. The CDR3 DNA reads TGTGCCAGCAGCATAATTAGCGGCCAGCAGTTCTTC. This encodes CASSIISGQQFF.

The CDR3 DNA sequence: TGTGCCAGCAGCCAAGGTGACAGGGGGCTGTATAGCAATCAGCCCCAGCATTTT. This translates into CASSQGDRGLYSNQPQHF. The chain couples TRBV3-1 (or the pseudogene TRBV3-2) to TRBJ1-5; TRBD1 matches at 10 bases. Germline loops: CDR1 LGHDT, CDR2 YNNKEL (reference sequence). This CDR3 region has 18 residues. V gave up 1 base and J gave up 0 bases; unmatched junction bases: 6.

V usage is TRBV19 and J usage is TRBJ2-5; D perhaps matches TRBD1 (6 bases). Germline assignment: CDR1 LNHDA and CDR2 SQIVND (reference sequence). CDR3 length: 14 amino acids. V was cut by 5 bases and J by 5 bases, with 15 bases left in between. The CDR3 region has the DNA TGTGCCAGTAGTTTCCAGGGGCTCAGGGAGACCCAGTACTTC. Its translation is CASSFQGLRETQYF. Full variable domain (rest looked up from reference TRBV19 and TRBJ2-5): DGGITQSPKYLFRKEGQNVTLSCEQNLNHDAMYWYRQDPGQGLRLIYYSQIVNDFQKGDIAEGYSVSREKKESFPLTVTSAQKNPTAFYLCASSFQGLRETQYFGPGTRLLVL.

The chain recombines TRBV30 with TRBJ1-5; 9 bases are shared with TRBD1. Per germline, CDR1 GTSNPN and CDR2 SVGIG (reference sequence). This CDR3 has 13 residues. Trimming removed 3 bases from V and 6 bases from J; junction bases left unmatched: 3. CDR3 residues: CAWRGQGFQPQHF. CDR3 coding DNA: TGTGCCTGGAGGGGACAGGGCTTTCAGCCCCAGCATTTT.

The chain has TRBV18 and TRBJ1-2; TRBD1 is a possible D gene (5 bases). CDR3 length: 15 residues. Trimming stripped 0 bases from V and 11 bases from J, with 19 bases between. Germline CDR1 and CDR2: KGHSH and LQKENI. The DNA of the CDR3 is TGTGCCAGCTCACCACCGGTGTCGGCAGGGCTGGGGTACACCTTC. This encodes CASSPPVSAGLGYTF.

This chain joins TRBV18 and TRBJ2-1; D is unclear. The CDR3 loop spans 15 amino acids. V lost 3 bases to trimming and J lost 2 bases, with 11 bases between them. Germline CDR1 KGHSH, CDR2 LQKENI. The CDR3: CASSPAIGPYNEQFF. In DNA form, the CDR3 reads TGTGCCAGCTCACCGGCGATTGGGCCCTACAATGAGCAGTTCTTC.

V is TRBV7-9 and J is TRBJ2-4; D might be TRBD1 (5 bases). The CDR3 is made up of 17 amino acids. Germline values: CDR1 SEHNR, CDR2 FQNEAQ (reference sequence). V lost 7 bases and J lost 2, with 21 bases in between. This CDR3 reads CASNPQGRAGTKNIQYF. CDR3 nucleotides: TGTGCCAGCAACCCCCAGGGCAGGGCAGGGACCAAAAACATTCAGTACTTC.

The gene calls are TRBV19 and TRBJ2-1, with D maybe TRBD1 (6 bases). Germline CDR1 is LNHDA and CDR2 is SQIVND (reference sequence). This CDR3 comprises 14 residues. Trimming took off 4 bases at V and 1 base at J, with 8 bases between the two ends. CDR3: CASSTQGSYNEQFF. The CDR3, as DNA: TGTGCCAGTAGTACGCAGGGGTCCTACAATGAGCAGTTCTTC.

This chain uses TRBV2 with TRBJ2-5; weak D call: TRBD1 (5 bases). The CDR3 sequence is 13 residues long. CDR1 SNHLY and CDR2 FYNNEI come from the germline V gene. V lost 5 bases, J lost 5 bases, and 12 bases lay in between. The CDR3 sequence is CASSPSGKETQYF. CDR3 nucleotide sequence: TGTGCCAGCAGTCCCTCAGGGAAGGAGACCCAGTACTTC.

This clone was recorded once. The chain combines TRBV7-3 with TRBJ2-1; 7 bases are shared with TRBD2. V trimming: 5 bases; J trimming: 7 bases; junction bases outside the gene matches: 14. Per the germline V gene, CDR1 is SGHTA and CDR2 is FQGTGA. The CDR3 is made up of 16 amino acids. The CDR3, as DNA: TGTGCCAGCAGCCCCCTTGGACTAGTGCTGAGGAATGAGCAGTTCTTC. This gives the protein CASSPLGLVLRNEQFF.